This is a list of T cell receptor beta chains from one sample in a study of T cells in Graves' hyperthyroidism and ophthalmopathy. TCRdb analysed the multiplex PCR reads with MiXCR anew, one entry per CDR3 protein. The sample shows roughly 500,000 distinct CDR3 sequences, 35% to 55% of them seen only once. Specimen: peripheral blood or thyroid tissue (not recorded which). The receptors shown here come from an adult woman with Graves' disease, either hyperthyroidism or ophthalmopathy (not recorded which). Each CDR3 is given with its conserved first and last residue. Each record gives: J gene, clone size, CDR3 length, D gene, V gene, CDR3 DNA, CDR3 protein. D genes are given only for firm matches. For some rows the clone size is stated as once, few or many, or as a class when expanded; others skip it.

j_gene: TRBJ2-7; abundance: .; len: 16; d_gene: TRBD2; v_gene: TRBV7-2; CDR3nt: TGTGCCAGCAGCTCGCCCGGACTAGCGGGAGCGCAGGAGCAGTACTTC; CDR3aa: CASSSPGLAGAQEQYF
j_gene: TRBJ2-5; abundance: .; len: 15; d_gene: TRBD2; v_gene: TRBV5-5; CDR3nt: TGTGCCAGCAGCCAGATAGCGGGAGGGTACAATGAGCAGTACTTC; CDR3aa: CASSQIAGGYNEQYF
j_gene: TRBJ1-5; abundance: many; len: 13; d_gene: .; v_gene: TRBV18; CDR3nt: TGTGCCAGCTCACCAGACGGTGGGCAGCCCCAGCATTTT; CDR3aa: CASSPDGGQPQHF
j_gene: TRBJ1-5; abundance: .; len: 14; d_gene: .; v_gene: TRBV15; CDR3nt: TGTGCCACCAGCAGAGAAGCGGGCAATCAGCCCCAGCATTTT; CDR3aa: CATSREAGNQPQHF
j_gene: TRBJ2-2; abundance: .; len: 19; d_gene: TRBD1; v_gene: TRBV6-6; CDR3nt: TGTGCCAGCAGTTACTCGTCGGGGAGACAGGGCTTCCGGGCCGGGGAGCTGTTTTTT; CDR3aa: CASSYSSGRQGFRAGELFF
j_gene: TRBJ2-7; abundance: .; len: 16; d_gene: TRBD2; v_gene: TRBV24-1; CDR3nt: TGTGCTACCCCTGGAGGAAGTGGCGGGAGGCATTACGAGCAGTACTTC; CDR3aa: CATPGGSGGRHYEQYF
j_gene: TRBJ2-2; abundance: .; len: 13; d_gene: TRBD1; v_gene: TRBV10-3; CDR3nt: TGTGCCATCCAGGGGGCGAGCACCGGGGAGCTGTTTTTT; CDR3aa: CAIQGASTGELFF
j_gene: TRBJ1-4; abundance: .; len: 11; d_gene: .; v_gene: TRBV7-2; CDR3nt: TGTGCCAGCAGCTTAGGAACATCCCCACTTTTT; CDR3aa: CASSLGTSPLF
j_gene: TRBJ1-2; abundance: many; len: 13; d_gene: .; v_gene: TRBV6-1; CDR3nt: TGTGCCAGCAGTGAAGGACCCCTCCATGGCTACACCTTC; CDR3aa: CASSEGPLHGYTF
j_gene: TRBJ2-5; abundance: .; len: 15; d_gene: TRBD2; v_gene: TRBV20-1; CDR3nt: TGCAGTGCTAGAGATCCGGCTAGCGGACAAGAGACCCAGTACTTC; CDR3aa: CSARDPASGQETQYF
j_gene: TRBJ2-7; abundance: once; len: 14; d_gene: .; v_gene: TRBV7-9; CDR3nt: TGTGCCAGCAGTGCCGAAGTGCGAGTAACCGAGCAGTACTTC; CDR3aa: CASSAEVRVTEQYF
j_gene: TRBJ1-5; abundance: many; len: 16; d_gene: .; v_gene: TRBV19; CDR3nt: TGTGCCAGTAGTATAGCGGCGCTCTATAGCAATCAGCCCCAGCATTTT; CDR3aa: CASSIAALYSNQPQHF
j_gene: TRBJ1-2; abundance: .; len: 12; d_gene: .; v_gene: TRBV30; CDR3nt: TGTGCCTGGAGTGAATATGAGAATGGCTACACCTTC; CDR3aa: CAWSEYENGYTF
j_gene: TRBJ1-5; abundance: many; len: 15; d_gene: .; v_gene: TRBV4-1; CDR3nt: TGCGCCAGCAGCCAAGATGGGGGGGGCGGGCAGCCCCAGCATTTT; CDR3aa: CASSQDGGGGQPQHF
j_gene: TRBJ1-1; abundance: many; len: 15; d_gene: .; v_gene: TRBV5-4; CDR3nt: TGTGCCAGCAGCAAATTAGGGGTGACGAACACTGAAGCTTTCTTT; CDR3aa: CASSKLGVTNTEAFF
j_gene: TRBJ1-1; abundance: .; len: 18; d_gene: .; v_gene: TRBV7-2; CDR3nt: TGTGCCAGCAGCTTACCCGGGACTGAGCTGGCACAGAAATACAAAGCTTTCTTT; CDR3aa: CASSLPGTELAQKYKAFF
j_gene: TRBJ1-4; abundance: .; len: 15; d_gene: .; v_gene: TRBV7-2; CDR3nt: TGTGCCAGCAGCCTGGACTCCCCTGGGGGTGAAAAACTGTTTTTT; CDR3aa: CASSLDSPGGEKLFF
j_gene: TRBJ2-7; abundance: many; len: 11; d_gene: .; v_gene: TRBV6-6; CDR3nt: TGTGCCACCAGTTGGGGGCGCGAGCAGTACTTC; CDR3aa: CATSWGREQYF
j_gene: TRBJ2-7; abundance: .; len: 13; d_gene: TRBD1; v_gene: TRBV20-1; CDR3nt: TGCAGTGCTAGAGCTCAACAGGGGTACGAGCAGTACTTC; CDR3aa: CSARAQQGYEQYF
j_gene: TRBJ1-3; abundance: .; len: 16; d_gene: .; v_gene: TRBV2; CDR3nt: TGTGCCAGCAGTGGGGGTAGCGGACCTCTTGGAAACACCATATATTTT; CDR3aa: CASSGGSGPLGNTIYF
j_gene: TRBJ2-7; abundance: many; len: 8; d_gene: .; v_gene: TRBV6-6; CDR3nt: TGTGCCGCAGGGCGGCAGTACTTC; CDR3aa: CAAGRQYF
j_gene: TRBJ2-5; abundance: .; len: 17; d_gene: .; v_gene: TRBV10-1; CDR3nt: TGCGCCAGCACGTCGGCCACCCCCCAGGACGTCCGAGGGACCCAGTACTTC; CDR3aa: CASTSATPQDVRGTQYF